This TCR beta chain was documented in a study of blood T cell repertoires in COVID-19. Produced via immunoSEQ multiplex PCR; TCRdb's table is partial and in-frame only. The sample holds under 250,000 clones, 84% seen once. The germline V and J ends were trimmed by 1 base and 5 bases, with 6 bases remaining between them. Germline CDR1 reads SGHTA; CDR2 reads FQGNSA. The CDR3 consists of 13 residues. This chain joins TRBV7-2 and TRBJ1-5; D gene unclear. The sample consisted of peripheral blood. This receptor was taken from a woman in her forties or fifties with active or convalescent COVID-19. The CDR3 protein is CASSLVRDQPQHF. The CDR3 DNA sequence: TGTGCCAGCAGCTTAGTTCGGGATCAGCCCCAGCATTTT.